These 10 T cell receptor beta chains originate from one sample sequenced in a study of T cells in Graves' hyperthyroidism and ophthalmopathy. The TCR beta CDR3 regions underwent amplification using RNA transcripts as the source. The TCR CDR3 was amplified in a first-round RT-PCR using the HTBI primer set. One entry per CDR3 protein, called by TCRdb with MiXCR from the multiplex PCR reads. This sample has about 610,000 distinct CDR3 sequences, with about 43% found just once. Sequencing input: peripheral blood or thyroid tissue (not recorded which). These receptors were collected from a woman under 30 with Graves' hyperthyroidism.

V is TRBV7-9 and J is TRBJ1-2, with a tentative D call TRBD1 (6 bases). Trimming pared 1 base from V and 5 bases from J, leaving 11 bases between. Germline loops: CDR1 SEHNR, CDR2 FQNEAQ (reference sequence). This CDR3 is 14 amino acids long. The CDR3 sequence is CASSLGTGWYGYTF. The CDR3 DNA is TGTGCCAGCAGCTTAGGAACAGGGTGGTATGGCTACACCTTC.

This clonotype was detected ten times or more. The rearrangement links TRBV6-5 to TRBJ2-7; no reliable D call. V was shortened by 6 bases and J by 2 bases, with 14 bases between the two germline ends. Germline values: CDR1 MNHEY, CDR2 SVGAGI. The CDR3 covers 14 residues. CDR3 sequence reads: CASRFLLGTYEQYF. CDR3 coding DNA: TGTGCCAGCAGATTCCTCCTGGGGACCTACGAGCAGTACTTC.

This clonotype occurred many times. V usage is TRBV19 and J usage is TRBJ2-7; D call uncertain. The CDR3 has 13 residues. CDR1 and CDR2 from the germline V gene are LNHDA and SQIVND (reference sequence). Deletions cut 6 bases from V and 2 bases from J, with 11 bases between. This chain's CDR3 is CASSHTNTYEQYF. In nucleotides, the CDR3 is TGTGCCAGTAGCCACACTAATACCTACGAGCAGTACTTC.

This clonotype was observed many times. CDR3 DNA: TGTGCCAGCAGTTTAGGGTTGGACAGAAACACTGAAGCTTTCTTT. Residues: CASSLGLDRNTEAFF. V is TRBV28 and J is TRBJ1-1, with a possible D match to TRBD1 (6 bases). Germline V gene sequence: CDR1 MDHEN, CDR2 SYDVKM. This CDR3 spans 15 amino acids. Trimming took off 2 bases at V and 2 bases at J, with 12 bases between the two ends. Combining the CDR3 with reference TRBV28 and TRBJ1-1 gives the whole variable domain DVKVTQSSRYLVKRTGEKVFLECVQDMDHENMFWYRQDPGLGLRLIYFSYDVKMKEKGDIPEGYSVSREKKERFSLILESASTNQTSMYLCASSLGLDRNTEAFFGQGTRLTVV.

The table lists this clonotype with many counts. The chain joins TRBV6-2 or TRBV6-3 to TRBJ2-7, with D perhaps assigned TRBD1 or TRBD2 (5 bases each). CDR3 size: 16 residues. Trimming removed 2 bases from V and 7 bases from J, with 21 bases in between. The germline CDR1 and CDR2 sequences are MNHEY and SVGEGT. CDR3 nucleotides: TGTGCCAGCAGTTACGGTCGGGACGCAGGATTGGGAGAGCAGTACTTC. Its protein product is CASSYGRDAGLGEQYF.

Regarding this clonotype: Given a much more abundant clone one base away, this may be a read error. The chain couples TRBV18 to TRBJ2-5; no clear D. The CDR3 is 12 amino acids. In germline, CDR1 is KGHSH, CDR2 LQKENI. In nucleotides, the CDR3 is TGTGCCAGCTCACCACATTTGGAGACCCCGTACTTC. Translating gives CASSPHLETPYF.

This clonotype was seen a single time. The chain couples TRBV24-1 to TRBJ2-7, with D unresolved. The DNA matches TRBJ2-1 better at its end, which makes the J call doubtful. Germline V CDR1 and CDR2: KGHDR, SFDVKD. There are 15 residues in the CDR3. Written as DNA, the CDR3 is TGTGCCACCAGTGATCCGCGAGACCCATACGGTGAGCAGTTCTTC. This encodes CATSDPRDPYGEQFF.

This chain joins TRBV4-1 and TRBJ2-5; tentative D call: TRBD2 (6 bases). V dropped 4 bases and J dropped 9 bases, with 18 bases sitting between them. The CDR3 has 14 amino acids. Germline CDR1 reads MGHRA; CDR2 reads YSYEKL. In DNA, the CDR3 is TGCGCCAGCAGCCCTGGGTTGACATCGGGGGCCCAGTACTTC. Protein product: CASSPGLTSGAQYF.

The sample holds one count of this clonotype. One base away lies a much larger clone, so this may be a sequencing read error. The chain uses TRBV19 and TRBJ1-4; possibly TRBD1 for D (5 bases). The CDR3 spans 18 residues. Trimming removed 6 bases at V and 5 bases at J, with 25 bases between. Germline lookup yields CDR1 LNHDA and CDR2 SQIVND (reference sequence). The CDR3 nucleotides read TGTGCCAGTAGCCTGATTCCAGGGTATGCAATTGTCAATGAAAAACTGTTTTTT. This sequence encodes CASSLIPGYAIVNEKLFF. The full variable domain, completed using reference TRBV19 and TRBJ1-4, is DGGITQSPKYLFRKEGQNVTLSCEQNLNHDAMYWYRQDPGQGLRLIYYSQIVNDFQKGDIAEGYSVSREKKESFPLTVTSAQKNPTAFYLCASSLIPGYAIVNEKLFFGSGTQLSVL.

CDR3 sequence (DNA): TGCAGTGCTAGCGACAGGGATGGGGGAGCCCAGCATTTT. The encoded protein is CSASDRDGGAQHF. The J gene is TRBJ1-5, the V gene TRBV20-1; 7 bases match TRBD1. After removal of 3 bases from V and 11 bases from J, the junction contained 10 bases not matched to a gene. The CDR3 is 13 amino acids. Germline V gene lookup returns CDR1 DFQATT and CDR2 SNEGSKA (reference sequence).